Included here is one T cell receptor (beta chain) sequence, with context. The source of the sample is a study of blood T cell repertoires in COVID-19. Across the study: Sample material is recorded as cDNA or gDNA derived from T cells, B-cell-depleted T cells, or PBMCs.

V trimming: 1 base; J trimming: 4 bases; junction bases outside the gene matches: 2. CDR3 length equals 14 residues. CDR1 is LNHDA, CDR2 SQIVND, per germline (reference sequence). Study processing details: Scientists estimated how many nucleated cells there were by amplifying reference gene primers. Using immunoSEQ multiplex PCR, the repertoire was profiled, and TCRdb retains in-frame clones only, with some absent. The DNA gave D and trimming, while V, J and clone size come from that table. The data contain approximately 270,000 clones, around 85% of them seen just once; the ten biggest clones take up 9.5% to 11%.

This chain joins TRBV19 and TRBJ2-5, with 8 bases fitting TRBD1. The sequenced material came from peripheral blood. The receptor comes from a woman in her 70s with acute or convalescent COVID-19. CDR3 region: CASSIARGRETQYF. CDR3 coding DNA: TGTGCCAGTAGTATAGCCAGGGGGCGAGAGACCCAGTACTTC.